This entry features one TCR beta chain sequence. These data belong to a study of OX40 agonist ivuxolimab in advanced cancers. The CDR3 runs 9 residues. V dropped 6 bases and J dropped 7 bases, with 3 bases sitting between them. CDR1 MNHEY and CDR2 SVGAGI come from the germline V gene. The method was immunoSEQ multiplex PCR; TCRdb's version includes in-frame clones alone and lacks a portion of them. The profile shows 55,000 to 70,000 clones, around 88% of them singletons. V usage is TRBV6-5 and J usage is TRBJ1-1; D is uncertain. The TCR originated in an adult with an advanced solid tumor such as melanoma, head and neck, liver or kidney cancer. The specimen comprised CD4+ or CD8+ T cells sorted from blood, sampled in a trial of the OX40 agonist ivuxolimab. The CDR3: CASSLEAFF. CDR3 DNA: TGTGCCAGCAGCCTTGAAGCTTTCTTT.